Below are 22 T cell receptor beta chains sequenced from a single sample in a study of blood T cell repertoires in COVID-19 (dated by TCRdb to 2018 to 2021). The protocol used for the library was the immunoSEQ multiplex PCR assay. What TCRdb holds here is the immuneACCESS table cut down to in-frame rearrangements. Part of the clones is not present; checked against another copy, under half of the missing clones reflect an unresolved V gene, and the others are unexplained. The sample data list around 70,000 clones, and approximately 84% of these were observed just once. The ten largest clones take up approximately 35% of the sample. Source material: peripheral blood. These receptors were obtained from a man aged 65 to 85 with acute or convalescent COVID-19.

The V gene is TRBV7-2, the J gene TRBJ1-5; a weak D match, TRBD1 (5 bases). The ends were cut back, 3 bases at V and 3 bases at J, with 12 bases in the middle. This CDR3 comprises 15 residues. From germline, CDR1 is SGHTA and CDR2 FQGNSA. The CDR3 here is CASSFSQGNNQPQHF. In DNA form, the CDR3 reads TGTGCCAGCAGCTTCAGCCAGGGCAACAATCAGCCCCAGCATTTT.

The CDR3 spells CASSYYSQARDTQYF. The CDR3 coding sequence is TGCGCCAGCAGCTATTACTCCCAGGCACGCGATACGCAGTATTTT. The rearrangement joins TRBV5-1 to TRBJ2-3; D remains ambiguous. Trimming took 3 bases from V and 6 from J, leaving 17 bases between them. The CDR3 spans 15 residues. CDR1 is SGHRS, CDR2 YFSETQ, per germline.

V is TRBV27 and J is TRBJ1-2; the D is unclear. Germline assignment: CDR1 MNHEY and CDR2 SMNVEV (reference sequence). This CDR3 is built from 11 residues. The V end lost 2 bases, the J end lost 8 bases, and 6 bases lay between the germline ends. CDR3 loop: CASSLGGGYTF. The CDR3 coding sequence is TGTGCCAGCAGTTTAGGAGGGGGCTACACCTTC.

The chain joins TRBV3-1 (or the pseudogene TRBV3-2) to TRBJ2-2; 7 bases fit TRBD2. V lost 4 bases to trimming and J lost 3 bases; unmatched junction nucleotides: 5. The CDR3 has 15 amino acids. Germline V CDR1 and CDR2: LGHDT, YNNKEL (reference sequence). Here the CDR3 reads CASSRLAGDTGELFF. The CDR3 nucleotides read TGTGCCAGCAGCCGACTGGCGGGGGACACCGGGGAGCTGTTTTTT.

This clone has more than one count but fewer than ten. This CDR3 reads CASRGQAAGELFF. CDR3 nucleotide sequence: TGTGCCAGCAGGGGACAGGCGGCCGGGGAGCTGTTTTTT. The chain links TRBV2 to TRBJ2-2; 8 bases fit TRBD1. Germline lookup yields CDR1 SNHLY and CDR2 FYNNEI. CDR3 length: 13 amino acids. Trimming cost V 6 bases and J 6 bases; bases outside gene matches: 3.

The gene calls are TRBV13 and TRBJ2-3, with 11 bases fitting TRBD2. The CDR3 extends over 15 amino acids. CDR1 and CDR2 (germline): PRHDT, FYEKMQ (reference sequence). After removal of 4 bases from V and 5 bases from J, the junction contained 5 bases not matched to a gene. CDR3 residues: CASSSFLAGGDTQYF. Written as DNA, the CDR3 is TGTGCCAGCAGCTCCTTTCTAGCGGGGGGAGATACGCAGTATTTT.

CDR3 amino acids: CASSSGQGIVSNEQFF. The CDR3 DNA follows: TGTGCCAGCTCATCGGGACAGGGAATCGTGAGTAATGAGCAGTTCTTC. The chain joins TRBV18 to TRBJ2-1; TRBD1 matches at 9 bases. Germline CDR1 is KGHSH and CDR2 is LQKENI. Trimming cost V 5 bases and J 7 bases; bases outside gene matches: 12. The CDR3 has 16 residues.

This chain links TRBV28 with TRBJ2-2; D is possibly TRBD1 (6 bases). The V end lost 3 bases, the J end lost 1 base, and 6 bases lay between the germline ends. The germline gives CDR1 MDHEN, CDR2 SYDVKM. The CDR3 is 14 amino acids. The CDR3 loop is CASSLGQNTGELFF. The CDR3 DNA sequence: TGTGCCAGCAGTTTGGGACAGAACACCGGGGAGCTGTTTTTT.

This clone was seen once. J is TRBJ2-2 and V is TRBV11-2; the match to TRBD1 covers 12 bases. J gave up 5 bases and V 4 bases, and 5 bases lay outside the gene matches. The CDR3 is made up of 16 amino acids. CDR1 is SGHAT, CDR2 FQNNGV, per germline. The DNA for the CDR3 is TGTGCCAGCAGCTCGGGACAGGGGGCGGGGACCGGGGAGCTGTTTTTT. This gives the protein CASSSGQGAGTGELFF.

Written as DNA, the CDR3 is TGTGCCAGCTCAAGCGACAGGGTGGCTTTCTTT. Its translation: CASSSDRVAFF. The chain links TRBV18 to TRBJ1-1; TRBD1 aligns across 7 bases. The ends lost 5 bases at V and 11 bases at J; junction bases unmatched: 5. Germline assignment: CDR1 KGHSH and CDR2 LQKENI. The CDR3 is 11 amino acids.

The chain is built from TRBV19 and TRBJ2-7, with D maybe TRBD2 (6 bases). Germline CDR1 reads LNHDA; CDR2 reads SQIVND (reference sequence). The CDR3 spans 15 residues. Trimming shortened V by 3 bases and J by 2 bases, and 14 bases separated the two germline ends. CDR3 DNA sequence: TGTGCCAGTAGTATTACCCCCGGAGGGGCCTACGAGCAGTACTTC. Translation: CASSITPGGAYEQYF.

The gene calls are TRBV5-1 and TRBJ1-1, with unresolved D. Between the trimmed V and J ends, which lost 7 bases and 4 bases, there was a span of 11 bases. CDR3 length: 12 amino acids. The germline V gene encodes CDR1 SGHRS and CDR2 YFSETQ. CDR3 in amino acids: CASSSGGTEAFF. The CDR3 coding sequence is TGCGCCAGCTCCTCGGGAGGCACTGAAGCTTTCTTT. The entire variable domain, with the rest obtained from reference TRBV5-1 and TRBJ1-1, is as follows: KAGVTQTPRYLIKTRGQQVTLSCSPISGHRSVSWYQQTPGQGLQFLFEYFSETQRNKGNFPGRFSGRQFSNSRSEMNVSTLELGDSALYLCASSSGGTEAFFGQGTRLTVV.

V is TRBV7-2 and J is TRBJ2-1; TRBD1 aligns across 7 bases. The germline gives CDR1 SGHTA, CDR2 FQGNSA. The CDR3 runs to 13 residues. Trimming at V came to 5 bases and at J to 9 bases, leaving 7 bases not matched to a gene. CDR3 sequence: CASSLRQGTEQFF. Written as DNA, the CDR3 is TGTGCCAGCAGCCTCCGACAGGGCACTGAGCAGTTCTTC.

CDR3 residues: CSVELPRGSTNEKLFF. In DNA form, the CDR3 reads TGCAGCGTTGAATTGCCCCGCGGTTCAACTAATGAAAAACTGTTTTTT. V is TRBV29-1 and J is TRBJ1-4; unclear D gene. V was pared by 2 bases and J by 0 bases, with 13 bases between. Germline CDR1 and CDR2: SQVTM and ANQGSEA. CDR3 size: 16 residues.

The V call is TRBV19, the J call TRBJ2-1, with 11 bases identical to TRBD2. This CDR3 region has 16 residues. Looked up from germline, CDR1 is LNHDA and CDR2 is SQIVND (reference sequence). V trimming: 4 bases; J trimming: 6 bases; junction bases outside the gene matches: 8. The CDR3 spells CASSTQTSGRGNEQFF. CDR3 DNA: TGTGCCAGTAGTACTCAAACTAGCGGGAGAGGCAATGAGCAGTTCTTC.

This CDR3 reads CASIVTGGGGYTF. The CDR3 nucleotides are TGTGCCAGCATTGTGACAGGGGGCGGTGGCTACACCTTC. The gene calls are TRBV2 and TRBJ1-2, with 10 bases aligning to TRBD1. Germline V CDR1 and CDR2: SNHLY, FYNNEI. The CDR3 sequence is 13 residues long. Trimming cost V 7 bases and J 7 bases; bases outside gene matches: 6. Together with reference TRBV2 and TRBJ1-2, the CDR3 gives the full variable domain: EPEVTQTPSHQVTQMGQEVILRCVPISNHLYFYWYRQILGQKVEFLVSFYNNEISEKSEIFDDQFSVERPDGSNFTLKIRSTKLEDSAMYFCASIVTGGGGYTFGSGTRLTVV.

The CDR3: CASSEGLRDIQYF. The CDR3 DNA is TGTGCCAGCAGTGAGGGACTGAGGGACATTCAGTACTTC. The rearrangement joins TRBV27 to TRBJ2-4; D perhaps matches TRBD2 (6 bases). The CDR3 covers 13 residues. With 5 bases removed from V and 8 bases from J, the gap between germline ends came to 13 bases. CDR1 MNHEY and CDR2 SMNVEV come from the germline V gene (reference sequence).

This sequence joins TRBV18 and TRBJ1-1, with D possibly TRBD1 on 5 matching bases. Trimming took off 2 bases at V and 3 bases at J, with 10 bases between the two ends. Per germline, CDR1 KGHSH and CDR2 LQKENI. CDR3 length: 14 residues. The CDR3 is CASSPWGADTEAFF. Written as DNA, the CDR3 is TGTGCCAGCTCACCATGGGGCGCGGACACTGAAGCTTTCTTT.

V gene TRBV15 combines with J gene TRBJ2-2, with 13 bases lining up with TRBD2. The germline gives CDR1 LNHNV, CDR2 YYDKDF (reference sequence). This CDR3 contains 15 residues. The trim removed 3 bases at V and 7 bases at J, leaving 2 bases unmatched. Here the CDR3 DNA reads TGTGCCACCAGCAGGACTAGCGGGGGGATCGGGGAGCTGTTTTTT. As protein: CATSRTSGGIGELFF.

CDR3 DNA sequence: TGCAGCGTTGATTTACAGAAGAACACTGAAGCTTTCTTT. Encoded protein: CSVDLQKNTEAFF. The V call is TRBV29-1, the J call TRBJ1-1; D ambiguous. Germline lookup yields CDR1 SQVTM and CDR2 ANQGSEA. This CDR3 has 13 residues. Trimming cost V 3 bases and J 1 base, with 9 bases left between them.

This chain uses TRBV4-1 with TRBJ2-7, with TRBD1 matching 9 bases. The trim removed 4 bases at V and 3 bases at J, leaving 7 bases unmatched. This CDR3 is built from 15 residues. In germline, CDR1 is MGHRA, CDR2 YSYEKL. The CDR3 nucleotides read TGCGCCAGCAGCCCTCTGGGACAGGGCTTCTACGAGCAGTACTTC. Its protein product is CASSPLGQGFYEQYF.

V and J are TRBV10-1 and TRBJ2-5; 9 nucleotides align to TRBD1. The CDR3 is 15 residues long. The germline gives CDR1 WNHNN, CDR2 SYGVQD (reference sequence). Trimming took 5 bases from V and 2 from J; bases not matched to a gene: 6. The CDR3 loop reads CASSPGQGQQETQYF. The CDR3 nucleotides are TGCGCCAGCAGTCCTGGACAGGGGCAACAAGAGACCCAGTACTTC.